The entry below describes one T cell receptor beta chain. Assay used: immunoSEQ multiplex PCR; TCRdb lists only in-frame clones, some missing. The repertoire consists of more than 75,000 clones, with 80% to 90% occurring once and the leading ten covering roughly 4.9%. These data come from a study of technical replicates of blood from several donors. The sequenced material came from PBMCs. This receptor was identified in a human donor in good health. Some clones in this sample may be carry-over from other donors' samples.

CDR3 DNA sequence: TGTGCCATCAGTGAGTCGGCTGGCTACACCTTC. This codes for CAISESAGYTF. The chain combines TRBV10-3 with TRBJ1-2; D call uncertain. With 0 bases removed from V and 7 bases from J, the gap between germline ends came to 3 bases. CDR1 ENHRY and CDR2 SYGVKD come from the germline V gene. There are 11 residues in the CDR3.